What follows describes a single T cell receptor beta chain. Its specific antigen is unknown. No quality values exist for individual bases; no much larger clone is one base distant. The CDR3 regions of human TCRbeta chains were analyzed by immunosequencing. The authors processed their data as follows. Repertoire TCRs were matched against a reference library of SARS-CoV-2-specific TCRs generated with the MIRA antigen-specificity platform. Breadth was defined as the fraction of unique TCRs that were SARS-CoV-2-associated. Depth was defined as the fraction of total T cells that were SARS-CoV-2-associated. Using the MIRA data, every spike-specific TCR was mapped to the spike region that the TCR reacted to and assigned to either a CD4 or a CD8 class. Log10-transformed breadth and depth values were compared by one-way ANOVA with Sidak's multiple comparisons tests. This is the immuneACCESS table as TCRdb keeps it, with only in-frame sequences that have V and J called. A part of the clones is gone; compared with another copy, unresolved V genes explain less than half, and the rest is unexplained. From that table come the V and J calls and clone size; the DNA was used to work out D and trimming. In this sample the table shows about 120,000 clones, approximately 90% of which occur a single time. Roughly 2.4% of the sample lies in the top ten.

Taken with the paper, the label for time point translates to: baseline before first vaccination. Vaccinee samples came from UK trials COV001 and COV002, including a single-blind randomized controlled phase 2/3 trial of AZD1222 (ChAdOx1 nCoV-19) in healthy adults. For TCRbeta chain sequencing, PBMC samples from trial participants were taken at day 0 and at day 28 after the second dose. This sample stems from a study of T cell responses to AZD1222 COVID-19 vaccine (dated by TCRdb to 2020 to 2022). Turning to the overall study: AZD1222 recipients with second doses at about 4 weeks or about 12 weeks were pooled, because spike-specific TCR depth and breadth did not differ between schedules. TCR sequencing covered fewer than 250 trial participants: 200 to 210 given two doses of AZD1222 and some 25 given two doses of MenACWY control vaccine. Trial participants were enrolled by age into subgroups of 18-55, 56-69 and 70-plus years, and around 150, 28 and 57 TCR-sequenced participants, respectively, were included in these subgroups. Study-wide findings and limitations: Because no day 14 peak-response samples were available, the repertoires could be characterized only after the peak T cell response. The 56-69-year group was small, and its depth increase did not reach significance, likely because of low power. Conclusions about previously exposed vaccinees are limited, since just six AZD1222 recipients were seropositive for SARS-CoV-2 at baseline. CD4 TCRs associated with the vaccine covered the entire spike protein, and the dominant responses were in regions 160-218 and 743-854. Epitopes outside the regions mutated in the B.1.351 and B.1.1.7 variants were reportedly recognized by nearly half of the unique spike-specific TCRs. Most participants were white British and females outnumbered males, and the authors suggested that clonal diversity may have been underestimated. After two AZD1222 doses, both the breadth and the depth of spike-specific TCRs were significantly higher than at day 0 and than in MenACWY recipients.

Counted from cysteine to phenylalanine, this CDR3 has 14 amino acids. The sequence is cut down to CDR3 DNA, 42 bases in frame from base 1. CDR1 is given as SGHTA and CDR2 as FQGNSA, both from the germline V gene. V gives up 5 bases and J gives up 4 bases, and the segment between their germline ends measures 14 bases. Sequences were derived from peripheral blood, sampled on day 0 of AZD1222 vaccination. This clonotype was obtained from an adult in good health. This receptor chain uses TRBV7-2 and TRBJ2-5; a tentative D match to TRBD2 spans 6 bases. The sequence in DNA is TGTGCCAGCAGCCCCCTCGGGAGTGGAGAGACCCAGTACTTC. It encodes CASSPLGSGETQYF.